This TCR beta chain was observed in a study of T cell repertoires in cytomegalovirus infection. Overall study: Through public TCR beta signatures, both CMV infection and matching HLA type were indicated.

The trim removed 1 base at V and 7 bases at J, leaving 3 bases unmatched. This CDR3 contains 13 residues. Per the germline V gene, CDR1 is KGHSH and CDR2 is LQKENI. This clonotype was detected once. The antigen remains unidentified. From the reads, TCRdb called clonotypes with MiXCR, one entry per CDR3 protein. This table has approximately 310,000 distinct CDR3 sequences, more than 20% appearing once. This TCR came from a human donor in good health (CMV status not recorded). Some clones in this sample may be carry-over from other donors' samples. The sample was cultured PBMCs, taken from culture after CMV antigen stimulation. The chain recombines TRBV18 with TRBJ1-2, with 7 bases that match TRBD1. CDR3 in amino acids: CASSPQGAVGYTF. The CDR3 nucleotides are TGTGCCAGCTCACCACAGGGGGCGGTTGGCTACACCTTC.